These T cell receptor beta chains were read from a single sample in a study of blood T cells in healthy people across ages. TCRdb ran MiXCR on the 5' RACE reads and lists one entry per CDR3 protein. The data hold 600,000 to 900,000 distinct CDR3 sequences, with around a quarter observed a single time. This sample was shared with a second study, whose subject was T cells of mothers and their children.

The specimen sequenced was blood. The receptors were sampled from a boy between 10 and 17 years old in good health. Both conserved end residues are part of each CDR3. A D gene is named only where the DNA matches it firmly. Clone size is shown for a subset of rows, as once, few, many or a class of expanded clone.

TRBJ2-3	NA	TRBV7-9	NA	TGTGCCAGCAGCTCCCCGGGGCTAGTAGGCGCGAGTACGCAGTATTTT	CASSSPGLVGASTQYF
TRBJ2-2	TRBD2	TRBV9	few	TGTGCCAGCAGCGTAGTCCCAGCGGGGGACACCGGGGAGCTGTTTTTT	CASSVVPAGDTGELFF
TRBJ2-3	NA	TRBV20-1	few	TGCAGTGCCCGAGATCGGGTTAAGGGCACAGATACGCAGTATTTT	CSARDRVKGTDTQYF
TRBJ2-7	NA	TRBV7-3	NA	TGTGCCAGCAGCCTCTCAGGCGGCGACGAGCAGTACTTC	CASSLSGGDEQYF
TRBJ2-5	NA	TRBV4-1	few	TGCGCCAGCAGCCTGGACAGTCTGGGAGTGCAGACCCAGTACTTC	CASSLDSLGVQTQYF
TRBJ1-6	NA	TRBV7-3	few	TGTGCCAGCAGCCAGGACAGCTGGGGAGTTTCACCCCTCCACTTT	CASSQDSWGVSPLHF
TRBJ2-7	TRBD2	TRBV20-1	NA	TGCAGTGCTAGATCTCTAGCGGGGGGCTACGAGCAGTACTTC	CSARSLAGGYEQYF
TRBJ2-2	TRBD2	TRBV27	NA	TGTGCCAGCAGTCACCCAGCGGGACCCCGACCCGGGGAGCTGTTTTTT	CASSHPAGPRPGELFF
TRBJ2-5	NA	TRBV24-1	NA	TGTGCCACCAGTGACGACGGGACTCAGCAAGAGACCCAGTACTTC	CATSDDGTQQETQYF
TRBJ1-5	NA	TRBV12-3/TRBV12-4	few	TGTGCCAGCAGCCAGGGGCGGGAGTATCAGCCCCAGCATTTT	CASSQGREYQPQHF
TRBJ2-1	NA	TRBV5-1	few	TGCGCCAGCAGCGGAAGATGGGTCGGCGATGAGCAGTTCTTC	CASSGRWVGDEQFF
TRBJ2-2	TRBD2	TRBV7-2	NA	TGTGCCAGCAGCTTAGGTCTAGCGGGGGGCACCGGGGAGCTGTTTTTT	CASSLGLAGGTGELFF
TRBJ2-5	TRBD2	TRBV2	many	TGTGCCAGCAGTAAGGACCTAGCGGGGGGGCTGGAGACCCAGTACTTC	CASSKDLAGGLETQYF
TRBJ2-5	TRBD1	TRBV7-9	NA	TGTGCCAGCAGCCAGGACAGGGGGAAAGAGACCCAGTACTTC	CASSQDRGKETQYF
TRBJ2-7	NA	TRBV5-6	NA	TGTGCCAGCAGGCGGGGGCCCTCCTACGAGCAGTACTTC	CASRRGPSYEQYF
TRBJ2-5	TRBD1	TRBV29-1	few	TGCAGCGTGGACCCAGGGGGTACCCAGTACTTC	CSVDPGGTQYF
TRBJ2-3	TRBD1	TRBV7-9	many	TGTGCCAGCAGCCCCGGGACAGGGGGCACAGATACGCAGTATTTT	CASSPGTGGTDTQYF
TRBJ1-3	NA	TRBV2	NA	TGTGCCAGCAGTACAGGGCCGTTCACTGGAAACACCATATATTTT	CASSTGPFTGNTIYF
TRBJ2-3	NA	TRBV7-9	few	TGTGCCAGCAGGCTGGATACGCAGTATTTT	CASRLDTQYF
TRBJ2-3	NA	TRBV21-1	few	TGTGCCAGCAGCAAGAGAAGGATTAGCACAGATACGCAGTATTTT	CASSKRRISTDTQYF
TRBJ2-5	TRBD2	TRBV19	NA	TGTGCCAGTAGTACCGGACTAGCGGGTGGAGAGACCCAGTACTTC	CASSTGLAGGETQYF
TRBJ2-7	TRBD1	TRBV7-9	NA	TGTGCCAGCAGCCTGGGACAGGGAAAGTTCCACGAGCAGTACTTC	CASSLGQGKFHEQYF
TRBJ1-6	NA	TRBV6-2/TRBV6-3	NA	TGTGCCAGCAGTTACCCCACTAGAATGGGTAATTCACCCCTCCACTTT	CASSYPTRMGNSPLHF
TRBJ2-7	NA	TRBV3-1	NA	TGTGCCAGCAGCCTGAGACCCACTATGGGTTACGAGCAGTACTTC	CASSLRPTMGYEQYF
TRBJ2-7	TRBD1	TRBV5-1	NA	TGCGCCAGCAGCTTGCCGGGACAGGGCCTGCTGGGCAGCTCCTACGAGCAGTACTTC	CASSLPGQGLLGSSYEQYF
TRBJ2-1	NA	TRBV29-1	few	TGCAGCGCGGAAAGGGCAGGTGGTAGGTATGAGCAGTTCTTC	CSAERAGGRYEQFF
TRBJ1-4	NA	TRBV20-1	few	TGCAGTGCTAGAGAGGGGGGCCCTAATGAAAAACTGTTTTTT	CSAREGGPNEKLFF
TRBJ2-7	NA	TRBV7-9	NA	TGTGCCAGTATCCCGGGCCACTCCTACGAGCAGTACTTC	CASIPGHSYEQYF
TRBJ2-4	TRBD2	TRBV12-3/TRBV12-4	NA	TGTGCCAGCAGTTTAGAGAGACACAGCGGGACTTACTTC	CASSLERHSGTYF
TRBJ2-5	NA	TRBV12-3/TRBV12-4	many	TGCGCCAGCAGCTTTGGGGAAGAGACCCAGTACTTC	CASSFGEETQYF
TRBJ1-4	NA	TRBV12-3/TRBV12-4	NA	TGTGCCAGCGGTTATCGGGAAAAACTGTTTTTT	CASGYREKLFF
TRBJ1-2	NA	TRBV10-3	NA	TGTGCCACACTCCCGGGGGCTAACTATGGCTACACCTTC	CATLPGANYGYTF
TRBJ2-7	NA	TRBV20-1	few	TGCAGTGTCCGGGGGACGGCGTCCTACGAGCAGTACTTC	CSVRGTASYEQYF
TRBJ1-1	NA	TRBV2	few	TGTGCCAGCACACCAAGCTCTGAAGCTTTCTTT	CASTPSSEAFF
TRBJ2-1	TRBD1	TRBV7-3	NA	TGTGCCAGCAGCTTATGGCAGGGGGCAAATGAGCAGTTCTTC	CASSLWQGANEQFF
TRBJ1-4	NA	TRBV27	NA	TGTGCCAGCAGTTTACTCTTGGGATTGAATCAAAAACTGTTTTTT	CASSLLLGLNQKLFF
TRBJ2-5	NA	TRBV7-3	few	TGTGCCAGCAGCTTATCCGGGGATCACCAAGAGACCCAGTACTTC	CASSLSGDHQETQYF
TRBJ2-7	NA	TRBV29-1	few	TGCAGCGTTGATGGGAAGTCTTCATATTACGAGCAGTACTTC	CSVDGKSSYYEQYF
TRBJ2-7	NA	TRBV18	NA	TGTGCCAGCTCACCAGCCGGGACGGATTCCTACGAGCAGTACTTC	CASSPAGTDSYEQYF
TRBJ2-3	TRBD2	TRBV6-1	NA	TGTGCCAGCAGCAAGCGGGGGGGTGGCACAGATACGCAGTATTTT	CASSKRGGGTDTQYF
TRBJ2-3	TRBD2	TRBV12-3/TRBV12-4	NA	TGTACCAGCAGGACCATTAGCGGGGGGAGCCCAGATACGCAGTATTTT	CTSRTISGGSPDTQYF
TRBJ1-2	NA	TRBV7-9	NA	TGTGCCAGCACCCGGGGGGGAAATGGCTACACCTTC	CASTRGGNGYTF